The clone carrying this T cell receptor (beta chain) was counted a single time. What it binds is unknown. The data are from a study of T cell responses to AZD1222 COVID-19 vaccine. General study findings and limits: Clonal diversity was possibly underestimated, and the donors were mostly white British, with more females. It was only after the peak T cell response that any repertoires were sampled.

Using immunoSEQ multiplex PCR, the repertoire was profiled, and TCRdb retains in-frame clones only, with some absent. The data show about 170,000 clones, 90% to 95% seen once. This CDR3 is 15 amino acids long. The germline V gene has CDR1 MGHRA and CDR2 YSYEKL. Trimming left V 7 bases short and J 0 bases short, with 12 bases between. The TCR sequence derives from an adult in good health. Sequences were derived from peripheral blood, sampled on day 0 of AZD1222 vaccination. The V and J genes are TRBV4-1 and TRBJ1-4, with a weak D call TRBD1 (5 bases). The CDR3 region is CASKGRTPTNEKLFF. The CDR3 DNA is TGCGCCAGCAAAGGCAGGACACCAACTAATGAAAAACTGTTTTTT.